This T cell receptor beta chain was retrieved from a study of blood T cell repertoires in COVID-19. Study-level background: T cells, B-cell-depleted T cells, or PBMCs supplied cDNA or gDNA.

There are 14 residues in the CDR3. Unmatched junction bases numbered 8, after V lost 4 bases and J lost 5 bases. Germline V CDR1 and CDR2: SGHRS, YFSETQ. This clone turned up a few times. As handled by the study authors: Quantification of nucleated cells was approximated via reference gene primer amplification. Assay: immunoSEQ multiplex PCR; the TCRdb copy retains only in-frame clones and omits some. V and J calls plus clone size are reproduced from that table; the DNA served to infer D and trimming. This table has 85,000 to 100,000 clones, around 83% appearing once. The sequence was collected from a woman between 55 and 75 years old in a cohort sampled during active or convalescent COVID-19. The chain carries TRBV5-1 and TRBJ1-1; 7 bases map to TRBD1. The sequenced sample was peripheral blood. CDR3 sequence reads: CASSLVTGSTEAFF. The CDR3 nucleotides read TGCGCCAGCAGCCTAGTGACAGGGAGTACTGAAGCTTTCTTT.